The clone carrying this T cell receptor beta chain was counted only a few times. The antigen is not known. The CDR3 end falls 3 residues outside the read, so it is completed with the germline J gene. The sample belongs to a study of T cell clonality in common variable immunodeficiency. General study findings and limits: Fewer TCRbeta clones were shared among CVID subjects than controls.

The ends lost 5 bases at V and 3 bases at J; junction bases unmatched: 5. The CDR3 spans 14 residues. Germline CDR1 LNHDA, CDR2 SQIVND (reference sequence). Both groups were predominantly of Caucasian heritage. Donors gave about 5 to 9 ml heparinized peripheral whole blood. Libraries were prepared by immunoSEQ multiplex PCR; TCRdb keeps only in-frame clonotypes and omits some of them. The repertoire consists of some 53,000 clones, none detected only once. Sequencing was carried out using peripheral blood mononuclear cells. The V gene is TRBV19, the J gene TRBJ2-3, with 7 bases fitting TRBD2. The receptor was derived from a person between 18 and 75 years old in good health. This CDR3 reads CASSATSATDTQYF. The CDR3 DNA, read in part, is TGTGCCAGTAGTGCTACTAGCGCAACAGATACG.